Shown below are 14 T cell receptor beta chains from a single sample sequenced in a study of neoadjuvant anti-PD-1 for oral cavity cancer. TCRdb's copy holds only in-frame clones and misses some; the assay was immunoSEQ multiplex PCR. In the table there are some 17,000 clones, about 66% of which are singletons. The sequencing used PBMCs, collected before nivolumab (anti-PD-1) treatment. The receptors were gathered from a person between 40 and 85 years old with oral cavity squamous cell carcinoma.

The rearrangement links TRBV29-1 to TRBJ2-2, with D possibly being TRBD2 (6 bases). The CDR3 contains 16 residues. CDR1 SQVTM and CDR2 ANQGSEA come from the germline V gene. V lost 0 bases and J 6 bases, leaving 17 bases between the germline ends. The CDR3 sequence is CSVEDPPPEGSGELFF. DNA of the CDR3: TGCAGCGTTGAAGATCCCCCGCCGGAGGGGTCCGGGGAGCTGTTTTTT.

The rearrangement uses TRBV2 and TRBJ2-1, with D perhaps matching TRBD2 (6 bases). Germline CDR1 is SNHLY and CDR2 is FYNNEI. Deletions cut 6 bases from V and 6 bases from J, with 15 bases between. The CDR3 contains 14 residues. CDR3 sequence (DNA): TGTGCCAGCAGCCGGAGGGACTGGACCAATGAGCAGTTCTTC. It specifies CASSRRDWTNEQFF. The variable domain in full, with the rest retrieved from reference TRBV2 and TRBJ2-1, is EPEVTQTPSHQVTQMGQEVILRCVPISNHLYFYWYRQILGQKVEFLVSFYNNEISEKSEIFDDQFSVERPDGSNFTLKIRSTKLEDSAMYFCASSRRDWTNEQFFGPGTRLTVL.

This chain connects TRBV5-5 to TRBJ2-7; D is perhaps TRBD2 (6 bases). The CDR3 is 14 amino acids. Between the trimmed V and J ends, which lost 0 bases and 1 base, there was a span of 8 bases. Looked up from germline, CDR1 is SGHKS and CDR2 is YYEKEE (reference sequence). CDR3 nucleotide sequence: TGTGCCAGCAGCTTGGGCGGGGTATCCTACGAGCAGTACTTC. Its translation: CASSLGGVSYEQYF. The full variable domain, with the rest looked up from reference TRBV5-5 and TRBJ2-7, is DAGVTQSPTHLIKTRGQQVTLRCSPISGHKSVSWYQQVLGQGPQFIFQYYEKEERGRGNFPDRFSARQFPNYSSELNVNALLLGDSALYLCASSLGGVSYEQYFGPGTRLTVT.

CDR3 in DNA: TGTGCCAGCAGCTTAACAGGGGATACTGAAGCTTTCTTT. Translating it yields CASSLTGDTEAFF. The chain joins TRBV7-3 to TRBJ1-1; possibly TRBD1 for D (5 bases). Germline-derived CDR1 and CDR2 are SGHTA and FQGTGA. Trimming pared 0 bases from V and 5 bases from J, leaving 7 bases between. The CDR3 is 13 residues long. The full variable domain, rest sourced from reference TRBV7-3 and TRBJ1-1, is GAGVSQTPSNKVTEKGKYVELRCDPISGHTALYWYRQSLGQGPEFLIYFQGTGAADDSGLPNDRFFAVRPEGSVSTLKIQRTERGDSAVYLCASSLTGDTEAFFGQGTRLTVV.

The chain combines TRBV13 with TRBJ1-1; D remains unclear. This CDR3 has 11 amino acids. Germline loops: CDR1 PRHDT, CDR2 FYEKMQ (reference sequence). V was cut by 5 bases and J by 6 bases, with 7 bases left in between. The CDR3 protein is CASSTAAEAFF. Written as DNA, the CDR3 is TGTGCCAGCAGCACCGCTGCTGAAGCTTTCTTT.

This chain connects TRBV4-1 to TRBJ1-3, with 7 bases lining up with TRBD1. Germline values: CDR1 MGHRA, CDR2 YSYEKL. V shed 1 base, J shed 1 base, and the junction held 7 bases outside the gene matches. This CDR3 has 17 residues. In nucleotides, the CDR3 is TGCGCCAGCAGCCAAGGACAGGGACAGATATCTGGAAACACCATATATTTT. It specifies CASSQGQGQISGNTIYF.

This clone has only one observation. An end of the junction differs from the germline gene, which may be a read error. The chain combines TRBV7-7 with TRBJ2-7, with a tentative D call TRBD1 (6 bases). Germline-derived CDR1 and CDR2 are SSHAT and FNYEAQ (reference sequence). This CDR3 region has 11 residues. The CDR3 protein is CASSLVDSRYF. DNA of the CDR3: TGTGCTAGCAGCTTAGTGGACAGTCGGTACTTC.

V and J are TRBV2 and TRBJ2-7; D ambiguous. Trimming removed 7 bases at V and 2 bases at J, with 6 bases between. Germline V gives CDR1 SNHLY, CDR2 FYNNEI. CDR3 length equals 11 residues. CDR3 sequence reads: CASIAAYEQYF. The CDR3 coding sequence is TGTGCCAGCATTGCAGCCTACGAGCAGTACTTC. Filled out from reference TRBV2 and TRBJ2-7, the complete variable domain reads EPEVTQTPSHQVTQMGQEVILRCVPISNHLYFYWYRQILGQKVEFLVSFYNNEISEKSEIFDDQFSVERPDGSNFTLKIRSTKLEDSAMYFCASIAAYEQYFGPGTRLTVT.

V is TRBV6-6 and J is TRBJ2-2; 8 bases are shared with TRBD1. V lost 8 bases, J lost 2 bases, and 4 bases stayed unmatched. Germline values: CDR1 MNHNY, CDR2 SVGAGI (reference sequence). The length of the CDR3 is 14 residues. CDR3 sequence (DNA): TGTGCCAGCGTTTCAGGGGGCAACACCGGGGAGCTGTTTTTT. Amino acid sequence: CASVSGGNTGELFF.

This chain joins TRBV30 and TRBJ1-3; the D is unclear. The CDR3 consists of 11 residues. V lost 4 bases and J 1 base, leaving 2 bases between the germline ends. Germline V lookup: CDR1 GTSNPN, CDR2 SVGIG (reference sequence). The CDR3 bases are TGTGCCTGGATTTCTGGAAACACCATATATTTT. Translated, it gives CAWISGNTIYF.

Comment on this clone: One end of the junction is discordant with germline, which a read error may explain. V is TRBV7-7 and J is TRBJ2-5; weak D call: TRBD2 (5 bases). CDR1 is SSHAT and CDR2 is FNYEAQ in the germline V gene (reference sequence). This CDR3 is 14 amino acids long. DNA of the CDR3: TGTGCTAGCAGCCACCAGAACGGAGGAGAGACCCAGTACTTC. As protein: CASSHQNGGETQYF.

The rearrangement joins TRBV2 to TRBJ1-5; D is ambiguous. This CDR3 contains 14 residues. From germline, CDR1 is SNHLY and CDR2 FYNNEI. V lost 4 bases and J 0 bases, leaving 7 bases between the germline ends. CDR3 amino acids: CASSGQYSNQPQHF. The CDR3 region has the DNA TGTGCCAGCAGTGGCCAGTATAGCAATCAGCCCCAGCATTTT.

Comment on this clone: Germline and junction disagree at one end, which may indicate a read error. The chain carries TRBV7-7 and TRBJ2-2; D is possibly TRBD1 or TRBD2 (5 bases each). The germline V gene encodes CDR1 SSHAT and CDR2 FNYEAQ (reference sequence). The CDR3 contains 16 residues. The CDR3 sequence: CASSLASREVSGELFF. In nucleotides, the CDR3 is TGTGCTAGCAGCTTAGCGTCCAGGGAAGTGTCCGGGGAGCTGTTTTTT.

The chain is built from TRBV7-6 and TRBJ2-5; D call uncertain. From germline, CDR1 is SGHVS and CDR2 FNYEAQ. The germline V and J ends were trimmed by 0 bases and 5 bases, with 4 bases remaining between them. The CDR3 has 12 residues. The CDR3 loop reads CASSLAEETQYF. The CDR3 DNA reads TGTGCCAGCAGCTTAGCGGAGGAGACCCAGTACTTC.